One sample yielded the 20 T cell receptor beta chains listed below, sequenced in a study of CD8 T cells in ankylosing spondylitis. One entry per CDR3 protein, called by TCRdb with MiXCR from the 5' RACE reads. In the table there are about 130,000 distinct CDR3 sequences, roughly 11% of which are singletons. Sequencing input: blood, either unsorted or a sorted T cell fraction (not recorded which). The receptors originated from a female donor with ankylosing spondylitis or in good health (not recorded which).

This clonotype has a count of ten or more. The chain combines TRBV20-1 with TRBJ2-3; TRBD2 matches at 10 bases. The CDR3 has 15 residues. The V segment lost 5 bases and the J segment 1 base; nucleotides outside the gene matches: 6. From germline, CDR1 is DFQATT and CDR2 SNEGSKA (reference sequence). CDR3 region: CSAEPGTSGTDTQYF. DNA of the CDR3: TGCAGTGCTGAACCGGGGACTAGCGGCACAGATACGCAGTATTTT.

This clonotype was seen many times. The chain carries TRBV7-8 and TRBJ1-1; the D is unclear. V was pared by 2 bases and J by 11 bases, with 18 bases between. Germline CDR1 and CDR2: SGHVS and FQNEAQ. The CDR3 spans 14 residues. The CDR3 bases are TGTGCCAGCAGCTTATCCGTTTTCAGCTGGGATGCTTTCTTT. The encoded protein is CASSLSVFSWDAFF. Full variable domain (rest looked up from reference TRBV7-8 and TRBJ1-1): GAGVSQSPRYKVAKRGQDVALRCDPISGHVSLFWYQQALGQGPEFLTYFQNEAQLDKSGLPSDRFFAERPEGSVSTLKIQRTQQEDSAVYLCASSLSVFSWDAFFGQGTRLTVV.

Only one count was recorded for this clonotype. This chain connects TRBV6-2 or TRBV6-3 to TRBJ1-5; D is possibly TRBD1 (5 bases). V lost 9 bases and J lost 6, with 24 bases in between. The CDR3 is 16 residues long. Germline-derived CDR1 and CDR2 are MNHEY and SVGEGT. The chain's CDR3 is CARIPRQRLSGQPQHF. CDR3 bases: TGTGCCAGGATCCCCAGACAGCGACTAAGCGGTCAGCCCCAGCATTTT.

As concerns this clonotype: A much more abundant neighbour one base away suggests this may be a read error. V gene TRBV11-3 combines with J gene TRBJ2-5, with a tentative D call TRBD2 (5 bases). CDR3 length: 14 residues. Germline V CDR1 and CDR2: SGHNT, YENEEA. CDR3 residues: CVSSPHRGVETQYF. The CDR3 nucleotides read TGTGTCAGCAGCCCTCACCGGGGTGTGGAGACCCAGTACTTC.

This clonotype was seen more than once but under ten times. This rearrangement joins TRBV5-1 to TRBJ1-2; D is perhaps TRBD1 (6 bases). Germline V gives CDR1 SGHRS, CDR2 YFSETQ. The CDR3 covers 15 residues. Trimming removed 4 bases at V and 4 bases at J, with 17 bases between. The CDR3 bases are TGCGCCAGCAGCGTAGGGGACACGGAGCTCTATGGCTACACCTTC. This encodes CASSVGDTELYGYTF.

As to this clonotype: A single base separates this from a much larger clone, so it may be a read error. The CDR3 loop is CASSPEGGGGQPQRF. CDR3 in DNA: TGCGCCAGCAGTCCTGAAGGGGGCGGTGGGCAGCCCCAGCGTTTT. The chain recombines TRBV5-1 with TRBJ1-5, with 7 bases matching TRBD1. Germline CDR1 reads SGHRS; CDR2 reads YFSETQ. The CDR3 covers 15 residues.

This clonotype was observed many times. J is TRBJ1-4 and V is TRBV7-9; no definite D call. Trimming cost V 5 bases and J 7 bases, with 5 bases left between them. CDR3 length: 11 amino acids. Per the germline V gene, CDR1 is SEHNR and CDR2 is FQNEAQ (reference sequence). Here the CDR3 reads CASSASEKLFF. The CDR3 nucleotides read TGTGCCAGCAGCGCGTCTGAAAAACTGTTTTTT.

The rearrangement links TRBV5-6 to TRBJ2-1, with D unresolved. CDR1 is SGHDT, CDR2 YYEEEE, per germline. This CDR3 has 13 residues. The V end was cut by 2 bases, the J end by 8 bases, with 11 bases between. The CDR3 coding sequence is TGTGCCAGCAGCTTATACCGGGTCTATGAGCAGTTCTTC. The encoded protein is CASSLYRVYEQFF.

This clonotype was seen ten or more times. This rearrangement joins TRBV28 to TRBJ1-5; D gene uncertain. The V gene's germline CDR1 is MDHEN and CDR2 SYDVKM. CDR3 length equals 14 residues. The V and J ends lost 6 bases and 5 bases respectively, with 14 bases between them. CDR3 residues: CASRSSSPYQPQHF. CDR3 bases: TGTGCCAGCAGGTCGAGTTCCCCCTATCAGCCCCAGCATTTT.

This clonotype came up many times. The chain has TRBV7-9 and TRBJ2-7; D remains ambiguous. The CDR3 covers 14 residues. Trimming removed 4 bases at V and 4 bases at J, with 14 bases between. Germline assignment: CDR1 SEHNR and CDR2 FQNEAQ (reference sequence). CDR3 coding DNA: TGTGCCAGCAGCTCCCTCTTACTGGCTTACGAGCAGTACTTC. This gives the protein CASSSLLLAYEQYF.

This clonotype was seen ten or more times. V gene TRBV7-9 combines with J gene TRBJ1-1; D remains ambiguous. Germline CDR1 and CDR2: SEHNR and FQNEAQ (reference sequence). Trimming took 5 bases from V and 3 from J, leaving 13 bases between them. The CDR3 length is 14 residues. CDR3 loop: CASSQPTTYTEAFF. The CDR3 coding sequence is TGTGCCAGCAGCCAACCGACGACCTACACTGAAGCTTTCTTT.

This clonotype showed up many times. The rearrangement joins TRBV9 to TRBJ2-4; 9 bases are a match to TRBD1. CDR3 length: 13 residues. Germline V gene sequence: CDR1 SGDLS, CDR2 YYNGEE. V gave up 3 bases and J gave up 7 bases; unmatched junction bases: 2. CDR3 in DNA: TGTGCCAGCAGCGGGACAGGGGCTAACATTCAGTACTTC. Encoded protein: CASSGTGANIQYF.

This clonotype turned up a few times. Since a much larger clone is just one base distant, this may be a read error. The V call is TRBV7-8, the J call TRBJ2-7, with TRBD1 matching over 7 bases. The V segment lost 6 bases and the J segment 7 bases; nucleotides outside the gene matches: 9. Germline loops: CDR1 SGHVS, CDR2 FQNEAQ. There are 13 residues in the CDR3. For the CDR3, the DNA is TGTGCCAGCAGTCAACGGACAGGCCCAGAGCAGTACTTC. Its protein is CASSQRTGPEQYF.

This clonotype was detected ten times or more. The gene calls are TRBV18 and TRBJ2-1; no definite D call. Germline V gene sequence: CDR1 KGHSH, CDR2 LQKENI. V lost 6 bases, J lost 8 bases, and 14 bases lay in between. The CDR3 has 13 residues. CDR3 protein: CASSSLADDEQFF. In nucleotides, the CDR3 is TGTGCCAGCTCGAGTCTGGCGGACGATGAGCAGTTCTTC.

In its sample, this clonotype was seen many times. The V gene is TRBV11-3, the J gene TRBJ1-2; D may be TRBD1 (5 bases). The CDR3 has 23 amino acids. CDR1 SGHNT and CDR2 YENEEA come from the germline V gene. Deletions cut 1 base from V and 4 bases from J, with 37 bases between. The CDR3 DNA reads as TGTGCCAGCAGCTTAGGTGGTGTGGGGGAATTTGCAGTTGGCCTGCCGACCGCCTATGGCTACACCTTC. It is translated as CASSLGGVGEFAVGLPTAYGYTF. Based on the CDR3 plus reference TRBV11-3 and TRBJ1-2, the full variable domain is EAGVVQSPRYKIIEKKQPVAFWCNPISGHNTLYWYLQNLGQGPELLIRYENEEAVDDSQLPKDRFSAERLKGVDSTLKIQPAELGDSAVYLCASSLGGVGEFAVGLPTAYGYTFGSGTRLTVV.

This clonotype came up many times. The V gene is TRBV13, the J gene TRBJ1-6, with TRBD1 matching 7 bases. J lost 11 bases, V lost 4 bases, and 8 bases had no gene match. From germline, CDR1 is PRHDT and CDR2 FYEKMQ (reference sequence). There are 14 residues in the CDR3. The CDR3 region is CASSSQTGRAPLHF. The CDR3 DNA is TGTGCCAGCAGCTCCCAGACAGGGAGGGCACCCCTCCACTTT.

This clonotype was seen a few times. The rearrangement joins TRBV4-1 to TRBJ2-2; D is uncertain. The V and J ends lost 0 bases and 0 bases respectively, with 5 bases between them. This CDR3 comprises 15 residues. CDR1 is MGHRA and CDR2 is YSYEKL in the germline V gene. The DNA of the CDR3 is TGCGCCAGCAGCCAAGAGGGGACGAACACCGGGGAGCTGTTTTTT. Amino acids: CASSQEGTNTGELFF.

This clonotype was detected many times. The rearrangement joins TRBV5-1 to TRBJ1-4; D is uncertain. There are 15 residues in the CDR3. Germline CDR1 reads SGHRS; CDR2 reads YFSETQ. The germline V and J ends were trimmed by 4 bases and 7 bases, with 17 bases remaining between them. CDR3 in amino acids: CASSASGGPSEKLFF. CDR3 bases: TGCGCCAGCAGCGCGTCGGGAGGACCAAGTGAAAAACTGTTTTTT. Full variable domain (missing parts from reference TRBV5-1 and TRBJ1-4): KAGVTQTPRYLIKTRGQQVTLSCSPISGHRSVSWYQQTPGQGLQFLFEYFSETQRNKGNFPGRFSGRQFSNSRSEMNVSTLELGDSALYLCASSASGGPSEKLFFGSGTQLSVL.

This clonotype was seen many times. This chain uses TRBV20-1 with TRBJ2-3; 8 positions match TRBD2. Germline assignment: CDR1 DFQATT and CDR2 SNEGSKA (reference sequence). The CDR3 covers 13 residues. Trimming removed 2 bases from V and 3 bases from J; junction bases left unmatched: 1. The chain's CDR3 is CSARRGGTDTQYF. CDR3 bases: TGCAGTGCTAGACGGGGGGGAACAGATACGCAGTATTTT.

This clonotype was found many times. The V and J genes are TRBV12-3 or TRBV12-4 and TRBJ1-2, with D maybe TRBD1 (6 bases). Trimming took 6 bases from V and 2 from J, leaving 13 bases between them. The CDR3 loop spans 14 amino acids. The chain's CDR3 is CASSSRTENYGYTF. CDR3 nucleotide sequence: TGTGCCAGCAGCTCTAGGACAGAAAACTATGGCTACACCTTC.